One T cell receptor (beta chain) is described in this entry. The antigen remains undetermined. Assay: immunoSEQ multiplex PCR; the TCRdb copy retains only in-frame clones and omits some. The data contain 65,000 to 75,000 clones, roughly 93% of them seen just once; the ten biggest clones take up under 4%. This sample was taken from a study of cytomegalovirus exposure and HLA in healthy donors. Overall study: The approximately 670 first-cohort repertoires shared a platform with the 120 or so validation repertoires, as reported in a later analysis. Study-level results: Cytomegalovirus-associated TCR beta chains were listed, numbering 150 to 200. Reports described diagnosis of cytomegalovirus status by the classifier as highly specific and sensitive. A few CMV-associated chains proved CMV antigen-specific in vitro.

There are 17 residues in the CDR3. Germline V gene lookup returns CDR1 MGHRA and CDR2 YSYEKL. The germline V and J ends were trimmed by 4 bases and 3 bases, with 22 bases remaining between them. The receptor was isolated from a woman between 18 and 29 years old in good health and CMV-seropositive. The chain is built from TRBV4-1 and TRBJ2-7, with D hard to call. Material for sequencing was PBMCs. This chain's CDR3 is CASSPYRGLPYFYEQYF. The CDR3 coding sequence is TGCGCCAGCAGCCCGTATCGTGGGCTTCCTTATTTCTACGAGCAGTACTTC.